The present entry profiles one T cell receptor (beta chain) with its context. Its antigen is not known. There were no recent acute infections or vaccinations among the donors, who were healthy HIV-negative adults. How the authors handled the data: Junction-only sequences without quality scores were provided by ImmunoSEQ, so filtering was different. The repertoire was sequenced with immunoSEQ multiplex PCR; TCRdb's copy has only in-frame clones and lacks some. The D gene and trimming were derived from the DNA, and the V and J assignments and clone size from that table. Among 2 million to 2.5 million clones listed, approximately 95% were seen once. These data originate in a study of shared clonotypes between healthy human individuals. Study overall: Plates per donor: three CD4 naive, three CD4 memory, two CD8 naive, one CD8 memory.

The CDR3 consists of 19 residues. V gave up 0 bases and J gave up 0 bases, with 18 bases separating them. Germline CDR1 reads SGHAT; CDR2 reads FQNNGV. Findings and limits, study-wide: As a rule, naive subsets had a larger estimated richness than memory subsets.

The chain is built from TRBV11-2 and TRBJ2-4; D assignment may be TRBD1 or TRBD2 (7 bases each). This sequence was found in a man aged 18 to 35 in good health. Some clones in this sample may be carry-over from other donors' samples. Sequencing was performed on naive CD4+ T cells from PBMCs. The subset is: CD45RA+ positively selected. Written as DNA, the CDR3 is TGTGCCAGCAGCTTAGATGCAGGGGGGGTAGAGCTAGCCAAAAACATTCAGTACTTC. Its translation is CASSLDAGGVELAKNIQYF.